This TCR beta chain stems from a study of graft-versus-host responses after intestinal transplantation. Points from the study as a whole: High graft-versus-host to host-versus-graft T cell clonal ratios marked allografts of patients with graft-donor macrochimerism. GvH clones appeared in recipient marrow, some first in ileum or blood.

Trimming cost V 7 bases and J 7 bases, with 8 bases left between them. Per the germline V gene, CDR1 is SGHTS and CDR2 is YDEGEE. The CDR3 length is 10 residues. Here immunoSEQ multiplex PCR was the method, and the copy in TCRdb shows in-frame clones only, minus some. The data show approximately 9,000 clones, 85% to 95% seen once. The count of this clone is one. Its antigen remains unidentified. The material was PBMCs, obtained about 30 days after intestinal transplant. This sequence joins TRBV5-8 and TRBJ1-2; the D is unclear. The receptor comes from a human patient who received an intestinal transplant, so some T cells may come from the graft donor. CDR3 sequence: CASRVSGYTF. The CDR3 DNA follows: TGTGCCAGCCGAGTGAGTGGCTACACCTTC.